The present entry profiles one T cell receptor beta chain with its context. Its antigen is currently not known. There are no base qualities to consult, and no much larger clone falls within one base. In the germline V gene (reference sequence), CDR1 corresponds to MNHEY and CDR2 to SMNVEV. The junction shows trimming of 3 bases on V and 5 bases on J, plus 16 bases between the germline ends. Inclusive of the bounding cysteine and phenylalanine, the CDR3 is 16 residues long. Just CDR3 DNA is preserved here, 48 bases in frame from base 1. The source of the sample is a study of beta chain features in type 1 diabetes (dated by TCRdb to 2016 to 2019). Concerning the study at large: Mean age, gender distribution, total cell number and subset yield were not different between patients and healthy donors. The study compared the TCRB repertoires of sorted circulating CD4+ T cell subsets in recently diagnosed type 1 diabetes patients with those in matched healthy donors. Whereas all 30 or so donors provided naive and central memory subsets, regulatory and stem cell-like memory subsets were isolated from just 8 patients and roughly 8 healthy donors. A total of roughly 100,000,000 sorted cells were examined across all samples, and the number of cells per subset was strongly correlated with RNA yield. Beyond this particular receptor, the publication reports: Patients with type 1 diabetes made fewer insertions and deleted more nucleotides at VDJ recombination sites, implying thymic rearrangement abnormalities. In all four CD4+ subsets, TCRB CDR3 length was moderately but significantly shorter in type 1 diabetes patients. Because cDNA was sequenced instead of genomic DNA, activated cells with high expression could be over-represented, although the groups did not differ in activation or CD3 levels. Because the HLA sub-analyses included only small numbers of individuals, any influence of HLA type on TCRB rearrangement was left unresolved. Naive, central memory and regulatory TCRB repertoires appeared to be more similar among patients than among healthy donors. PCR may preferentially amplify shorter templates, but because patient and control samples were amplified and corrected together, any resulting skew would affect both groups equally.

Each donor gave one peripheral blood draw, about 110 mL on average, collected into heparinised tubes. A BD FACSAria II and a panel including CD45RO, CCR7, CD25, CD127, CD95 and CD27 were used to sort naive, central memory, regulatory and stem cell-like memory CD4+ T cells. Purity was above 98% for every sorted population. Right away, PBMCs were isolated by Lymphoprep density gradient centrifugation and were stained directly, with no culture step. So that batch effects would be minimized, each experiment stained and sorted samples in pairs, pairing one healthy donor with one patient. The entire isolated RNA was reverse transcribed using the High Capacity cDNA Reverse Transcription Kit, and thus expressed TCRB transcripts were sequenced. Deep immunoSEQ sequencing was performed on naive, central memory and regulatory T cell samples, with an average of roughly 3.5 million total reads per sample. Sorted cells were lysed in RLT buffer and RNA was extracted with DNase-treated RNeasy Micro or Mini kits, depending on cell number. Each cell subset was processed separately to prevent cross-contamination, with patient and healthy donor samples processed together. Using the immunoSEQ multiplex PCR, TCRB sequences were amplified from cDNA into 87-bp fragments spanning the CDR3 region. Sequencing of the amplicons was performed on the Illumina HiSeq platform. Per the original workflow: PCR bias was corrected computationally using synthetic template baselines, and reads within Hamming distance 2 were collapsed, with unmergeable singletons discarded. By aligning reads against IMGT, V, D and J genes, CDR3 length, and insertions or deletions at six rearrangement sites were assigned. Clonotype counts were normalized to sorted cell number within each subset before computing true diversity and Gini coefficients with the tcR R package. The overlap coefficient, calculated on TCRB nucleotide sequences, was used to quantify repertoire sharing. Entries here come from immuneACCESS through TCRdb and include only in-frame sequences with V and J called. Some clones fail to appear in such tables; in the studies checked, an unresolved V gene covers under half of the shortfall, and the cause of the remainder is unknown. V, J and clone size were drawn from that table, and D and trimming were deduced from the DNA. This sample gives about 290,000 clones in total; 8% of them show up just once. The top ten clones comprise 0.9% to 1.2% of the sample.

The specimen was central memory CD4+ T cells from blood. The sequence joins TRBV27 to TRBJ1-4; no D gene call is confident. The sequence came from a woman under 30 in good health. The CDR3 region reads CASSFFPLSPNEKLFF. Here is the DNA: TGTGCCAGCAGTTTCTTTCCCCTCAGCCCCAATGAAAAACTGTTTTTT. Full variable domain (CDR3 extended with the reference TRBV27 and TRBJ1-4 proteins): EAQVTQNPRYLITVTGKKLTVTCSQNMNHEYMSWYRQDPGLGLRQIYYSMNVEVTDKGDVPEGYKVSRKEKRNFPLILESPSPNQTSLYFCASSFFPLSPNEKLFFGSGTQLSVL.